This TCR beta chain was retrieved from a study of blood T cells in healthy people across ages. Study at large: About one barcoded TCR beta cDNA was captured per two T cells. Study results and caveats: In long-lived donors, naive CD4+ cell counts and diversity exceeded those of aged donors. PBMCs that were unsorted prevented a conclusive naive versus antigen-experienced comparison. It was held that diversity estimates obtained from one million T cells represented underestimates.

The CDR3 consists of 16 residues. With 9 bases clipped from V and 6 bases from J, the junction kept 12 bases outside the gene matches. Per germline, CDR1 KGHDR and CDR2 SFDVKD. This clonotype was counted between two and nine times. Its antigen is not identified. Using a J-beta primer mix together with a sample-barcoded 5' primer, a second PCR was run for roughly 6 to 12 cycles. A single record per CDR3 protein comes from TCRdb applying MiXCR to the 5' RACE reads. The table includes 1.2 million to 1.5 million distinct CDR3 sequences, 35% to 45% detected once. Specimen: blood. The source of this sequence is a woman under 30 in good health. The rearrangement uses TRBV24-1 and TRBJ2-6; 8 nucleotides line up with TRBD1. The CDR3 protein is CATFSRQGLEANVLTF. CDR3 sequence (DNA): TGTGCCACCTTTTCCCGACAGGGGCTCGAGGCCAACGTCCTGACTTTC.